This T cell receptor beta chain was recorded in a study of human T cells and chemical hapten exposure. About the study: The study traced per-sample TCR yield variation mainly to small differences in pooled library volumes. Notes on the study in general: Sensitizing to DPC left TCRs with a frequency above 1 in 1000 unaltered.

Single cDNA molecules in the library carried unique molecular identifiers attached during preparation. Study processing details: Sample TCR counts, which ranged from roughly 23,224 to 750,000, had a median of approximately 94,000. One entry per CDR3 protein results from TCRdb running MiXCR on the RACE reads. Here the V and J calls rest on TCRdb's processing, not on the authors' analysis. The table shows under 90,000 distinct CDR3 sequences, with about 8.6% occurring only once. Documented time point: healthy volunteer bleed at 6 weeks. Sequencing started from total RNA isolated from unfractionated whole blood. The sample holds a few counts of this clonotype. Its antigen is as yet unknown. Sequenced sample: whole blood. The receptor was isolated from a male donor in good health. Some clones in this sample may be carry-over from other donors' samples.

The CDR3 DNA sequence: TGCAGTGCTAGGGATAGCGGGAGGGTAAATGAGCAGTTCTTC. It codes for CSARDSGRVNEQFF. V gene TRBV20-1 combines with J gene TRBJ2-1; 11 bases agree with TRBD2. The CDR3 is 14 residues long. J gave up 7 bases and V 3 bases, and 5 bases lay outside the gene matches. Germline V gene sequence: CDR1 DFQATT, CDR2 SNEGSKA (reference sequence).